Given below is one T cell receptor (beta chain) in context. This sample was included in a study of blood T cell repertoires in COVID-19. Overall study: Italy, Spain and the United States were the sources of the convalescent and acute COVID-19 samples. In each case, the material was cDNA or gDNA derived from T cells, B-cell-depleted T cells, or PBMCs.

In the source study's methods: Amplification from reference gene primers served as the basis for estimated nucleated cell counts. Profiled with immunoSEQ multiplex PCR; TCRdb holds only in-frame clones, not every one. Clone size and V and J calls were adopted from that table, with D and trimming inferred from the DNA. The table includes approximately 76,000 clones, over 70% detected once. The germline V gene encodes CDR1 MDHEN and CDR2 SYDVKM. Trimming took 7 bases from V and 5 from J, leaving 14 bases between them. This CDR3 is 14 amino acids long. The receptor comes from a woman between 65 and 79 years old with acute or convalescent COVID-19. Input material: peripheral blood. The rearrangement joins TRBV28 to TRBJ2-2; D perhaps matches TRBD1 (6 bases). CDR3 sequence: CASIGQGITGELFF. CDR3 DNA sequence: TGTGCCAGCATCGGGCAGGGGATAACCGGGGAGCTGTTTTTT.